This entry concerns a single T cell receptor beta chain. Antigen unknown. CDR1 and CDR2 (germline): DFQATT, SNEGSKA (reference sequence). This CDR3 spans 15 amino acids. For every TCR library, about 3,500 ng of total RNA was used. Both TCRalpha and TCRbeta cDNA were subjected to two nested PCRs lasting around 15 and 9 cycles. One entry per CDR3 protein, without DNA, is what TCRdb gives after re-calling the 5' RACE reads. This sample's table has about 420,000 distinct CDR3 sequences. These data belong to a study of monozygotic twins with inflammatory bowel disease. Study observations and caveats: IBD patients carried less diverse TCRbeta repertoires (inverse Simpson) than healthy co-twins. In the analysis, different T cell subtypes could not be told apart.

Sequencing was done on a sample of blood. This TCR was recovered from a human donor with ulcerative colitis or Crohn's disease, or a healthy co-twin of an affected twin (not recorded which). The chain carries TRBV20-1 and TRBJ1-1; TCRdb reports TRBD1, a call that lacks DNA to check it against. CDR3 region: CSAMSTGASNTEAFF.